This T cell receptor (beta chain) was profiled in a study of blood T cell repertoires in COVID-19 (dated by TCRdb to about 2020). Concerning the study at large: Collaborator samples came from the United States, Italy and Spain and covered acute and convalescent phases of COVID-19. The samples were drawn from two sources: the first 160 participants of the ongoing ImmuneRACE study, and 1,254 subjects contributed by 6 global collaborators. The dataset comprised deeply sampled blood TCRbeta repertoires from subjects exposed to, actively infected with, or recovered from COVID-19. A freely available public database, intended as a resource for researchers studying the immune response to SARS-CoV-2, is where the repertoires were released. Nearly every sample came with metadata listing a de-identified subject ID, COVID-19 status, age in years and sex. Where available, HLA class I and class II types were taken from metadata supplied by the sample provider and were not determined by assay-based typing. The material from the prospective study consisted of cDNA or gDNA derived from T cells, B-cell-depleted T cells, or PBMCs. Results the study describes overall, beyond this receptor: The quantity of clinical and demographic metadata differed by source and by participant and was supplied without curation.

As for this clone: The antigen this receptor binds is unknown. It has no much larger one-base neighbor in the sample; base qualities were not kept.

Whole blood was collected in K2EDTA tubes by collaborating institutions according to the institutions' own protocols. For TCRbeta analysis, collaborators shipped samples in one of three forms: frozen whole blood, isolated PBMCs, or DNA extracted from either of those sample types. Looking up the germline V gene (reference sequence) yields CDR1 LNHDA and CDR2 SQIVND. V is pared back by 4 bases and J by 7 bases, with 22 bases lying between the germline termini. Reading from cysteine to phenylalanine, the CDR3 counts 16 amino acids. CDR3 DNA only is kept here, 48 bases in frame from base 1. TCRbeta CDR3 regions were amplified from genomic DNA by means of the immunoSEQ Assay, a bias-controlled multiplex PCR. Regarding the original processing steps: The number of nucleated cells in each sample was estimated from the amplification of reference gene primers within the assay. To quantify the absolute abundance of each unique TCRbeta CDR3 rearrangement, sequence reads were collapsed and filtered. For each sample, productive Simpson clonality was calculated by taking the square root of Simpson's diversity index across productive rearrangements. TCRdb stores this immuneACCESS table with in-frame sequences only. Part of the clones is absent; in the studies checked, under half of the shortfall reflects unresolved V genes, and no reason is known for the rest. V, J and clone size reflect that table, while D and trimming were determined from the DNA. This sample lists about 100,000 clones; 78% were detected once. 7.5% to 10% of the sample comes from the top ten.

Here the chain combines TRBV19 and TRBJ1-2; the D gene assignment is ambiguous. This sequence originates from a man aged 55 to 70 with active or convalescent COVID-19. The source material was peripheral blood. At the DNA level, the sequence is TGTGCCAGTAGTACGGTAGGAGGATCCCATATATCTGGCTACACCTTC. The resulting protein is CASSTVGGSHISGYTF.